This T cell receptor (beta chain) comes out of a study of glioma-infiltrating T cells after dendritic cell vaccination. The wider study: Monocyte-derived dendritic cells, cultured approximately 7 days with IL-4 and GM-CSF, were pulsed with autologous tumor lysate. At biweekly intervals, patients got three intradermal dendritic cell vaccine injections.

Primers: 60 V beta forward and 13 J beta reverse. Sequenced by immunoSEQ multiplex PCR; TCRdb stores in-frame clones only, minus some. The repertoire holds more than 95,000 clones, with roughly four fifths as singletons. Notes on the study in general: Estimated pretreatment TIL content predicted outcome after dendritic cell vaccination.

Remarks on this clone: What it recognizes is unknown.

Germline CDR1 is SEHNR and CDR2 is FQNEAQ (reference sequence). The V end was cut by 4 bases, the J end by 0 bases, with 13 bases between. The CDR3 length is 17 residues. This chain links TRBV7-9 with TRBJ2-6; a weak D match, TRBD2 (7 bases). This clonotype was obtained from a human donor with glioblastoma. The input for sequencing was blood, taken before dendritic cell vaccination. CDR3 sequence (DNA): TGTGCCAGCAGCTGGGGGAGGGGGGACTCTGGGGCCAACGTCCTGACTTTC. It encodes CASSWGRGDSGANVLTF. Looking up the rest from reference TRBV7-9 and TRBJ2-6 gives the full variable domain: DTGVSQNPRHKITKRGQNVTFRCDPISEHNRLYWYRQTLGQGPEFLTYFQNEAQLEKSRLLSDRFSAERPKGSFSTLEIQRTEQGDSAMYLCASSWGRGDSGANVLTFGAGSRLTVL.